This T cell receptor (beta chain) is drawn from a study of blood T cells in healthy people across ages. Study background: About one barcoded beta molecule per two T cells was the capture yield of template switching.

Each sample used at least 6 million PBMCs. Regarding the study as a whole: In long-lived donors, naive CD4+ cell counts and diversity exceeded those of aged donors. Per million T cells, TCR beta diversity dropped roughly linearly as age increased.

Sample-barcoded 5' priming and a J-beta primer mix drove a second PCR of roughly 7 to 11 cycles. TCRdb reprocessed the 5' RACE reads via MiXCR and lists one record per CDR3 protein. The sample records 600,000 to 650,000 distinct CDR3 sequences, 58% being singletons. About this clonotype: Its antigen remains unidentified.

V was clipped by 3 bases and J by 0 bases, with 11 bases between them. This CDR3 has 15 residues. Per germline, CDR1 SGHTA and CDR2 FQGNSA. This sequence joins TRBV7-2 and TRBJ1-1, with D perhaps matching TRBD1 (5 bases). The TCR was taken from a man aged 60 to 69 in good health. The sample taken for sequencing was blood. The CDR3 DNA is TGTGCCAGCAGCTTGGCCGCACAGGTGAACACTGAAGCTTTCTTT. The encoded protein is CASSLAAQVNTEAFF. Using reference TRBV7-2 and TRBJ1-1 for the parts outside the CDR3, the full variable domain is GAGVSQSPSNKVTEKGKDVELRCDPISGHTALYWYRQSLGQGLEFLIYFQGNSAPDKSGLPSDRFSAERTGGSVSTLTIQRTQQEDSAVYLCASSLAAQVNTEAFFGQGTRLTVV.